This TCR beta chain comes out of a study of vaccination and CD4 T cells after COVID-19 (dated by TCRdb to between 2021 and 2024). Background on the whole study: SARS-CoV-2 positivity had been established in the convalescent patients by nasal swab PCR, and mild disease was recorded in about 9 of these patients and severe disease in one. The convalescent cohort comprised six males and four females, including two Hispanic individuals, seven Caucasians, two Asians and one multiracial person. Two doses of either the Pfizer-BioNTech BNT162b2 vaccine (n=8) or the Moderna mRNA-1273 vaccine (n=2) were administered to participants. Post-COVID blood samples were collected from convalescent patients a median of approximately 100 days after diagnosis, with a range of about 30 to 161 days. Post-vaccine blood samples were obtained a median of about 70 days after the second vaccine dose, with a range of roughly 12 to 250 days. Culture stimuli were overlapping spike peptide pools from SARS-CoV-2 and from the common cold coronaviruses HCoV-NL63, HCoV-OC43 and HCoV-229E. As controls, cultures received a CEFX viral epitope pool (the positive control), an HIV-1 Nef peptide pool (the negative control), or no peptide at all. In 9 to 11 COVID-19 convalescent patients and a handful of infection-naive healthy vaccine recipients, researchers compared the spike-specific CD4+ TCR repertoire from before mRNA vaccination with the repertoire from after. Results and caveats for the whole study, not just this receptor: Relatively few convalescent patients were included in the study, and early timepoints after natural infection were not analyzed. Among convalescent patients, a median roughly 90% of the SARS-CoV-2-reactive clones seen after vaccination appeared only after vaccination, which suggests priming specific to the vaccine. Although the median number of SARS-CoV-2-reactive clonotypes went up from roughly 20 after infection to more than 30 after vaccination, the increase was not significant. Of the vaccine-specific clones found in convalescent patients, nearly all (304 of 307) were mono-reactive for SARS-CoV-2 spike instead of being cross-reactive with common cold coronaviruses.

A remark on this clonotype: Which antigen it targets is not known. No qualities accompany the bases; no much larger clone lies one base away.

The germline V gene yields SNHLY for CDR1 and FYNNEI for CDR2. From the cysteine up to the phenylalanine, the CDR3 has a length of 15 residues. Just CDR3 DNA is preserved here, 45 bases in frame from base 1. Deletion took 4 bases off V and 2 bases off J, with a span of 12 bases between the germline ends. This specimen's treatment or condition label, per the study, means: approximately 11-day PBMC culture with coronavirus spike peptide pools or control peptides (ViraFEST assay). To expand antigen-specific T cells with peptide pools and then pick out the expanded clonotypes through TCR sequencing, the study relied on the ViraFEST assay. The convalescent patients' positive SARS-CoV-2 PCR tests fell between March and December 2020, which was before the Alpha, Beta and Delta variants emerged in the United States. PBMCs were cultured at two million per well in IMDM supplemented with approximately 5.4% human AB serum and 8.5 to 10 IU/ml IL-2, with approximately 10 ug/ml peptide pools added. On days 3 and 7, half of the culture medium was replaced with fresh IL-2-containing medium. After approximately 10 days of culture, CD4+ T cells were isolated by negative selection using the EasySep CD4+ T cell isolation kit. Ficoll-Paque Plus gradient centrifugation was used to isolate PBMCs from whole blood, and the isolated PBMCs were then either used fresh or cryopreserved at -140C. Each culture condition was generally run in triplicate wells.

Library prep was done by PCR. DNA from cultured CD4+ T cells underwent TCR sequencing with the Oncomine TCR Beta short-read assay at the Johns Hopkins FTIC core. The QIAamp micro DNA kit was used to extract genomic DNA from the cultured CD4+ T cells. Oncomine TCR Beta libraries from cultured CD4+ T cells were pooled with unique dual indexes and sequenced on an Illumina iSeq 100. The original methods were these. Non-productive sequences were removed, and CDR3s not starting with C, not ending with F or W, or shorter than 7 amino acids were discarded. Antigen-specific clonotypes were identified using the MANAFEST web application through comparison of peptide-stimulated wells with reference and other culture wells. Positive clones required FDR below 0.05, an odds ratio above 5, and productive frequency above 0.1% in at least two of three replicate wells. Cross-reactive clonotypes were defined as significantly expanded in both SARS-CoV-2 spike wells and at least one common cold coronavirus spike condition. CDR3 homology was assessed with Levenshtein distances (stringdist) and unrooted phylogenetic trees (ape) in R version 3.6.1. In TCRdb, the public reads were trimmed at Q25 with fastp and aligned with MiXCR, with productive beta chains retained. Each entry merges the rows of one CDR3 protein and shows their most common DNA and genes. The V and J calls were determined by TCRdb, not by the authors. Here the sample has tens of thousands of distinct CDR3 sequences; 66% occur a single time. The ten largest clones represent approximately 3.7% of the sample.

This receptor was obtained from a human donor who had recovered from COVID-19. The sample was CD4+ T cells from blood, cultured in vitro. This chain is built from TRBV2 and TRBJ1-5; TRBD1 could be the D gene, as 5 bases match. The CDR3 loop reads CASSGTISRNQPQHF. The DNA sequence follows: TGTGCCAGCAGTGGGACAATTTCCCGCAATCAGCCCCAGCATTTT.